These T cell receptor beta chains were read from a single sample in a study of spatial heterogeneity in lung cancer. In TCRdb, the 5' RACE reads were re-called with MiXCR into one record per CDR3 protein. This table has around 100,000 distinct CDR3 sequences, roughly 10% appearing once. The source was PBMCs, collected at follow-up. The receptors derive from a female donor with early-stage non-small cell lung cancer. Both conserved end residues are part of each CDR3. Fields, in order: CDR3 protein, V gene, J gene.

CDR3: CASRETDTQYF
V: TRBV9
J: TRBJ2-3

CDR3: CSVDTAAGYGYTF
V: TRBV29-1
J: TRBJ1-2

CDR3: CASSYRGQGAGEQFF
V: TRBV6-5
J: TRBJ2-1

CDR3: CSASGRGTEAFF
V: TRBV20-1
J: TRBJ1-1

CDR3: CASSQSGTYNTGELFF
V: TRBV4-1
J: TRBJ2-2

CDR3: CASRENSARGNEQFF
V: TRBV2
J: TRBJ2-1

CDR3: CASSVRAGASYEQFF
V: TRBV9
J: TRBJ2-1

CDR3: CASSSTGTGAYNEQFF
V: TRBV5-1
J: TRBJ2-1

CDR3: CASSQTSGTYNEQFF
V: TRBV5-1
J: TRBJ2-1

CDR3: CASSIGQGGNQPQHF
V: TRBV19
J: TRBJ1-5

CDR3: CSVEVVHNEQFF
V: TRBV29-1
J: TRBJ2-1

CDR3: CASSLWGTSGTADTQYF
V: TRBV28
J: TRBJ2-3

CDR3: CASSPERNYGYTF
V: TRBV12-3/TRBV12-4
J: TRBJ1-2

CDR3: CASSQGRREQYF
V: TRBV3-1
J: TRBJ2-7

CDR3: CASTWGTINSPLHF
V: TRBV28
J: TRBJ1-6

CDR3: CASTRGLIPRSTDTQYF
V: TRBV5-4
J: TRBJ2-3

CDR3: CASSELVGLGQETQYF
V: TRBV2
J: TRBJ2-5